The 9 T cell receptor beta chains below come from one sample, sequenced in a study of vaccination effects on CD4 cells after COVID-19. Generated by immunoSEQ multiplex PCR, the TCRdb table keeps only in-frame clones and is missing some. The sample lists around 54,000 clones, around 75% occurring once. Antigen-specific CD4+ T cells were expanded (with viral peptide pools) by the ViraFEST assay ahead of sequencing. Researchers isolated CD4+ T cells once around 11 days of culture had elapsed. For these receptors, no antigen is known. The sample consisted of CD4+ T cells from PBMCs cultured with HCoV-229E spike peptides, taken before COVID-19 vaccination. Every receptor here comes from a human donor who received a COVID-19 vaccine.

This clone was recorded a few times. The V and J genes are TRBV30 and TRBJ1-2, with no clear D. The CDR3 contains 11 residues. The V end was cut by 2 bases, the J end by 1 base, with 2 bases between. Per the germline V gene, CDR1 is GTSNPN and CDR2 is SVGIG (reference sequence). The CDR3 DNA reads as TGTGCCTGGAGTAGTAACTATGGCTACACCTTC. This encodes CAWSSNYGYTF.

The chain employs TRBV28 and TRBJ2-3; D not resolved. This CDR3 has 12 amino acids. V lost 4 bases, J lost 2 bases, and 4 bases lay in between. CDR1 is MDHEN and CDR2 is SYDVKM in the germline V gene. CDR3 residues: CASSSNTDTQYF. The CDR3 DNA sequence: TGTGCCAGCAGTTCGAACACAGATACGCAGTATTTT.

The chain joins TRBV2 to TRBJ1-1; weak D call: TRBD1 (5 bases). The CDR3 has 13 residues. Germline assignment: CDR1 SNHLY and CDR2 FYNNEI. Trimming removed 7 bases from V and 1 base from J, with 10 bases in between. The CDR3 here is CASKAGSNTEAFF. The CDR3 nucleotides read TGTGCCAGCAAGGCAGGGTCGAACACTGAAGCTTTCTTT.

This clone was counted between two and nine times. This chain links TRBV14 with TRBJ1-6; TRBD1 agrees at 7 bases. V shed 4 bases and J 4 bases; nucleotides not matched to a gene: 1. Germline-derived CDR1 and CDR2 are SGHDN and FVKESK. There are 14 residues in the CDR3. The CDR3 nucleotides are TGTGCCAGCAGCCCGGGACAGTATAATTCACCCCTCCACTTT. Its protein product is CASSPGQYNSPLHF.

The rearrangement joins TRBV12-3 or TRBV12-4 to TRBJ1-2; D uncertain. V lost 4 bases and J 0 bases, leaving 6 bases between the germline ends. This CDR3 has 13 amino acids. The CDR3, as DNA: TGTGCCAGCAGTTCCACAGCTAACTATGGCTACACCTTC. This codes for CASSSTANYGYTF.

This rearrangement joins TRBV24-1 to TRBJ2-1; D is unresolved. V was cut by 3 bases and J by 1 base, with 12 bases left in between. This CDR3 contains 16 residues. Germline V gene data show CDR1 as KGHDR and CDR2 as SFDVKD. CDR3 sequence reads: CATSDVTPSSYNEQFF. Written as DNA, the CDR3 is TGTGCCACCAGTGATGTTACCCCTTCATCCTACAATGAGCAGTTCTTC.

The rearrangement joins TRBV28 to TRBJ1-6, with D possibly matching TRBD1 (5 bases). The CDR3 is made up of 15 amino acids. CDR1 MDHEN and CDR2 SYDVKM come from the germline V gene. V was pared by 5 bases and J by 7 bases, with 15 bases between. The CDR3 here is CASSPPGTENSPLHF. CDR3 bases: TGTGCCAGCAGTCCGCCCGGGACGGAGAATTCACCCCTCCACTTT.

V and J are TRBV4-1 and TRBJ1-2, with unresolved D. Looked up from germline, CDR1 is MGHRA and CDR2 is YSYEKL. CDR3 length: 14 residues. Trimming removed 0 bases from V and 8 bases from J, with 13 bases in between. As DNA, the CDR3 is TGCGCCAGCAGCCAAGACGGACGGCGGCCGGGCTACACCTTC. Its protein is CASSQDGRRPGYTF.

This chain links TRBV5-1 with TRBJ2-2; 8 bases agree with TRBD1. Trimming cost V 5 bases and J 1 base; bases outside gene matches: 1. The CDR3 consists of 14 residues. Germline CDR1 and CDR2: SGHRS and YFSETQ. DNA of the CDR3: TGCGCCAGCAGTGGACAGGGGAACACCGGGGAGCTGTTTTTT. It is translated as CASSGQGNTGELFF. The complete variable domain, with remaining parts taken from reference TRBV5-1 and TRBJ2-2, reads KAGVTQTPRYLIKTRGQQVTLSCSPISGHRSVSWYQQTPGQGLQFLFEYFSETQRNKGNFPGRFSGRQFSNSRSEMNVSTLELGDSALYLCASSGQGNTGELFFGEGSRLTVL.